The 9 T cell receptor beta chains given below trace back to one sample, sequenced in a study of CD8 T cells in ankylosing spondylitis. For these TCRs, the target antigens are not known. TCRdb processed the 5' RACE reads anew with MiXCR; each CDR3 protein has one entry. Of about 800,000 distinct CDR3 sequences in the sample, approximately 12% were seen once. Whole-study results and caveats: For ankylosing spondylitis blood, a TCR beta motif of several highly homologous variants appeared characteristic.

Sequenced material: blood, either unsorted or a sorted T cell fraction (not recorded which). The receptors stem from a male donor with ankylosing spondylitis.

The genes are TRBV7-2 and TRBJ1-2, with D perhaps TRBD1 (5 bases). There are 14 residues in the CDR3. Trimming shortened V by 7 bases and J by 8 bases, and 20 bases separated the two germline ends. From germline, CDR1 is SGHTA and CDR2 FQGNSA. The CDR3 spells CASTPRLGERGYTF. The CDR3 DNA is TGTGCCAGCACCCCCAGGTTGGGGGAGCGGGGCTACACCTTC.

This clonotype has more than one count but fewer than ten. J is TRBJ2-6 and V is TRBV10-3; 8 bases are shared with TRBD1. Germline V gene lookup returns CDR1 ENHRY and CDR2 SYGVKD. After removal of 4 bases from V and 4 bases from J, the junction contained 6 bases not matched to a gene. This CDR3 is 16 amino acids long. The CDR3 region is CAISGRQGNGANVLTF. The DNA of the CDR3 is TGTGCCATCAGTGGACGACAGGGGAACGGGGCCAACGTCCTGACTTTC.

CDR3: CSALSGWGGFF. CDR3 DNA sequence: TGCAGTGCTCTAAGCGGGTGGGGGGGGTTCTTC. The V and J genes are TRBV20-1 and TRBJ2-1; 7 bases agree with TRBD2. The V gene end was trimmed by 5 bases and the J gene end by 15 bases; junction bases not matched to a gene: 10. Germline CDR1 reads DFQATT; CDR2 reads SNEGSKA (reference sequence). This CDR3 spans 11 amino acids.

The rearrangement uses TRBV6-5 and TRBJ2-2, with D perhaps given as TRBD1 or TRBD2 (7 bases each). The germline V and J ends were trimmed by 4 bases and 4 bases, with 16 bases remaining between them. This CDR3 contains 16 residues. Germline CDR1 is MNHEY and CDR2 is SVGAGI. CDR3 sequence: CASSWEQGRGTGELFF. The CDR3 coding sequence is TGTGCCAGCAGTTGGGAACAGGGGAGGGGCACCGGGGAGCTGTTTTTT.

There are a few counts of this clonotype. The chain employs TRBV12-3 or TRBV12-4 and TRBJ2-1, with D possibly being TRBD2 (6 bases). Trimming shortened V by 5 bases and J by 8 bases, and 19 bases separated the two germline ends. The CDR3 loop spans 15 amino acids. The CDR3, as DNA: TGTGCCAGCAGTCTCCGGGACTCTGATCGGTATGAGCAGTTCTTC. It specifies CASSLRDSDRYEQFF.

The genes are TRBV11-1 and TRBJ2-7; 8 bases are a match to TRBD1. Per the germline V gene, CDR1 is SGHAT and CDR2 is FQDESV (reference sequence). With 3 bases clipped from V and 2 bases from J, the junction kept 15 bases outside the gene matches. This CDR3 comprises 18 residues. This chain's CDR3 is CASSFWPRAGGAPYEQYF. CDR3 DNA: TGTGCCAGCAGCTTTTGGCCCCGTGCAGGGGGCGCCCCCTACGAGCAGTACTTC.

This chain links TRBV21-1 with TRBJ2-7; the table's D call, TRBD1, was not checked against the DNA. TRBV21-1 is a pseudogene locus. The CDR3 totals 12 residues. The CDR3 sequence: CASSTRDNEQYF. Here the CDR3 DNA reads TGTGCCAGCAGCACTCGGGACAACGAGCAGTACTTC.

This clonotype turned up a few times. This chain connects TRBV12-3 or TRBV12-4 to TRBJ2-7; D gene ambiguous. The CDR3 totals 13 residues. The ends were cut back, 5 bases at V and 3 bases at J, with 11 bases in the middle. CDR3 protein: CASSTTDDYEQYF. CDR3 in DNA: TGTGCCAGCAGTACGACGGATGACTACGAGCAGTACTTC.

This clonotype has ten or more counts. J is TRBJ2-1 and V is TRBV27, with a possible D match to TRBD2 (6 bases). Trimming stripped 0 bases from V and 8 bases from J, with 17 bases between. The CDR3 loop spans 16 amino acids. CDR1 is MNHEY and CDR2 is SMNVEV in the germline V gene (reference sequence). The CDR3 DNA sequence: TGTGCCAGCAGTTTATCAGGGGCGGGACGGTTCGATGAGCAGTTCTTC. It specifies CASSLSGAGRFDEQFF.